One T cell receptor beta chain is described in this entry. There is no known antigen for this receptor. No base qualities exist here, and no much larger clone lies one base off it. This sample is part of a study of cytomegalovirus exposure and HLA in healthy donors (dated by TCRdb to 2016 to 2017). About the study as a whole: An earlier analysis of roughly 630 of the donors reported approximately 290 Gb of sequence data and 100 million to 140 million unique TCR beta sequences from about 200 million T cells. An early release that covered about 600 HLA-typed donors contained approximately 300 gigabases of sequencing data and around 85 million unique TCR sequences. An earlier analysis of several hundred of the donors applied high-throughput TCR beta sequencing to assess whether each TCR beta V gene segment acted as functional or pseudogenic. A later analysis re-analyzed previously published TCR beta repertoires from hundreds of donors and added high-resolution HLA genotyping to study TCR occurrence patterns. Across 300 to 500 genotyped donors of the cohort, an average of about 240,000 unique TCR beta nucleotide sequences per donor were sequenced, and roughly 17% of those sequences were non-productive. Using immunosequencing, the study profiled T cell repertoires from 500 to 800 subjects and related those repertoires to cytomegalovirus serostatus. Among the roughly 390 genotyped donors, around 81% belonged to the genetic ancestry cluster associated with self-reported Caucasian donors. In a later genetic analysis, genome-wide SNP genotypes for about 55% of the roughly 700 donors were used, and that subset was treated as a discovery cohort. In addition to the first cohort of around 670 subjects, a separate validation cohort of approximately 130 different subjects was used. Typing coverage varied by locus: about 620-630 donors for A, B, C, DRB1 and DQB1; more than 500 for DQA1; over 600 for DPA1; roughly 450 for DPB1. In the later analysis, no new phenotypic data were used to find candidate immune exposures; instead, reliance was placed on TCR beta sequences and their occurrence across donors. The aim of the study was to test whether cataloging public T cell receptors could identify signatures of past pathogen exposure. Donor age, sex, ethnicity and CMV serostatus were compiled alongside the repertoire data. All discovery cohort repertoires had been generated on a single sequencing platform. Four to six DR-DQ haplotypes were handled as single units for association and clustering, since linkage in the cohort was strong. HLA typing included class I and class II loci at four-digit resolution. High-throughput TCR immunosequencing, statistical association of individual TCRs with disease status, and machine learning were combined to predict cytomegalovirus infection status.

The research as a whole found: In a later genetic analysis, fewer N-insertions in productive TCRs were reported among donors in an Asian-associated ancestry cluster than the approximately 630-donor mean. In vitro tests confirmed that a few of the cytomegalovirus-associated TCR beta chains recognize cytomegalovirus antigens. The cohort was sequenced for TCR beta chains only, and without alpha or paired-chain data the features that could be detected were limited. In a later genetic analysis, a missense DCLRE1C variant was associated with V-gene and J-gene trimming of TCR beta chains, and the association was replicated in an independent cohort. Some IMGT-functional V segments, including TRBV6-2 and TRBV6-3, could not be told apart with the 87-base-pair reads, so those segments were excluded. A further reported finding was that TCR beta sequences accurately predicted the HLA-A and HLA-B alleles for most subjects in the first cohort. In the study, approximately 160 TCR beta chains were listed as associated with cytomegalovirus. An earlier analysis of approximately 570 of the donors showed that most TCR beta V segments appeared in productive rearrangements either about 87% or about 30% of the time, which broadly matched IMGT annotations. According to a later analysis, TCR association rates differed among HLA loci, with DRB1 alleles showing the most associated TCRs and HLA-C alleles showing the fewest. In a later analysis, several top co-occurrence clusters were reported to appear linked to parvovirus B19, influenza, CMV and Epstein-Barr virus. Correlated functional status among segregating V segments might reflect linkage disequilibrium, but an unknown experimental factor could not be ruled out. In a later analysis, 15,000 to 20,000 TCR beta sequences were associated with specific HLA alleles at a false discovery rate of 0.05. A later analysis found that HLA-associated TCR beta chains were more clonally expanded and had lower generation probabilities than equally common non-associated chains. According to a later analysis, most CMV-associated TCR beta chains appeared to be HLA-restricted, and the HLA associations seemed to be driven largely by CMV exposure. In both the original and validation cohorts, the classifier was reported to diagnose cytomegalovirus status with high specificity and sensitivity. Seventeen rarely observed V segments, including chromosome 9 orphons, were excluded from the earlier analysis of almost 600 of the donors because counts were too low. A group of highly shared sequence variants was considered likely to be a technical artifact of the sequencing pipeline. Because HLA typing was unavailable for some donors at each locus, only the typed subset was used in association tests. Sequencing depth was assumed to be roughly uniform across donors in the presence/absence analyses, though that assumption may not hold. It was suggested by the authors that the approach could potentially be generalized to other disease states and immunological phenotypes. Assigning TCR associations to individual alleles was difficult when HLA alleles, especially DR and DQ, strongly co-occurred. For the cohort, immune exposure information was limited to CMV serostatus. Most TCR sequences were observed very rarely across donors, whereas some public TCRs were present in many individuals.

For CDR1 and CDR2, the germline V gene lists LGHNA and YNFKEQ. Inclusive of the bounding cysteine and phenylalanine, the CDR3 is 15 residues long. Just the 45-base CDR3 DNA is kept, in frame starting at base 1. V and J lose 0 bases and 2 bases, and a span of 11 bases separates them. Libraries came from the immunoSEQ multiplex PCR assay. For the multiplex PCR, a mixture combining 60 forward primers for TCR Vbeta segments and 13 reverse primers for TCR Jbeta segments was used. The CDR3 region of rearranged TCR beta genes was amplified from genomic DNA with a multiplex PCR assay. The amplified TCR beta libraries were sequenced on the Illumina HiSeq System as 87-base-pair reads. The study's processing was this. Across the 500 to 700 repertoires, a later analysis counted about 81 million unique TCR beta chains, 9 million to 14 million of which were shared by at least two donors. To remove PCR and sequencing errors, raw reads were error-corrected and collapsed into unique sequences using a nearest-neighbor algorithm that merged closely related sequences. Alignment of CDR3 sequences to IMGT reference sequences was used to assign V, D and J gene segments. For a sequence to be retained, at least a six-nucleotide match to both a V gene segment and a J gene segment was required. Rearrangements were classified as productive when the CDR3 lacked stop codons and remained in frame with V and J, and all other rearrangements were classified as non-productive. CDR3 was defined by IMGT convention, running from the second conserved V-encoded cysteine to the conserved J-encoded phenylalanine. The earlier analysis of 500 to 600 of the donors excluded sequences that lacked an unambiguous match to a single V gene segment. In an earlier analysis of 587 of the donors, V segments were called functional above 56.7% productive rearrangements and were called segregating when the between-donor standard deviation exceeded 5%. To diagnose cytomegalovirus status from the catalog of TCR beta chain sequences, a statistical classification framework was built. In a later analysis, V and J genes were assigned by comparing TCR nucleotide sequences against IMGT/GENE-DB human TR gene sequences. Using the TCRdist pipeline, a later analysis assigned CDR3 sequences along with most-parsimonious VDJ recombination scenarios. In a later analysis, each TCR beta chain was defined by its CDR3 amino acid sequence together with its V-gene family, and reads lacking a unique V-gene family were excluded. A later analysis removed several hundred highly shared, low-generation-probability nucleotide sequences to deal with suspected cross-contamination and a sequencing artifact. In a later analysis, a clonal expansion index for each public chain was calculated from normalized within-repertoire ranks of inferred template counts. In a later analysis, generation probabilities were computed with a VDJ recombination model fitted to out-of-frame rearrangements, and the resulting probabilities were checked against IGoR. In a later analysis, hypergeometric tests were used to score TCR-TCR, TCR-HLA and TCR-CMV co-occurrence, with a repertoire-size bias correction applied to TCR pairs. In a later analysis, false discovery rates were estimated by permuting HLA or CMV assignments 20 times. In a later analysis, co-occurring TCRs were grouped with DBSCAN, and TCRdist sequence similarity was added when clustering was performed within HLA-allele-positive subsets. Repertoires with fewer than 30,000 or more than 120,000 public chains, plus five repertoires with anomalous nucleotide sharing, were excluded from co-occurrence clustering. In TCRdb, the immuneACCESS table is reduced to in-frame sequences with V and J assigned. These tables do not hold every clone; where another copy was compared, an unresolved V gene accounts for under half, and the others remain unexplained. D and trimming come from the DNA, and the V and J calls and clone size come from that table. The sample yields about 220,000 clones; approximately 88% were counted once. The ten largest clones represent roughly 0.7% of the sample.

The cohort comprised around 700 healthy bone marrow donors. At the time of sampling, all cohort members were nominally healthy, though unrecorded immune exposures were likely present. The donor was CMV seronegative and was included in the group of a few hundred seronegative cohort members. Each donor provided a peripheral blood sample, and peripheral blood mononuclear cells were used for TCR beta sequencing. Genomic DNA was extracted from the blood cell samples with the Qiagen DNeasy Blood Extraction Kit. The rearranged chain carries TRBV4-2 and TRBJ2-7; perhaps TRBD2 is the D gene, with 5 bases matching. This receptor was obtained from a boy younger than 10 in good health and CMV-seronegative. Sequenced input: PBMCs. The nucleotide sequence reads as follows: TGTGCCAGCAGCCAAGAAAGTAGCGCCACCTACGAGCAGTACTTC. Translated, it gives CASSQESSATYEQYF.